A selection of T cell receptor beta chains follows, all from one sample in a study of T cell responses to AZD1222 COVID-19 vaccine. The assay was immunoSEQ multiplex PCR, and TCRdb's table has in-frame clones only and misses some. Of some 150,000 clones in the sample, approximately 94% were seen once. Sequencing used peripheral blood, obtained on day 0 of AZD1222 vaccination. These receptors all stem from an adult in good health. The CDR3 runs from the conserved cysteine through the conserved F or W. A D gene is named only where the DNA matches it firmly. Clone sizes are given selectively: once, few, many, or a class where the clone is expanded.

CDR3aa: CASSPGGGNTGELFF; CDR3nt: TGTGCCAGCAGCCCCGGTGGGGGGAACACCGGGGAGCTGTTTTTT; v_gene: TRBV7-3; j_gene: TRBJ2-2; d_gene: -; abundance: -
CDR3aa: CASSKAGKEGVLKTEAFF; CDR3nt: TGTGCCAGCAGCAAAGCGGGTAAGGAGGGGGTGCTGAAGACTGAAGCTTTCTTT; v_gene: TRBV21-1; j_gene: TRBJ1-1; d_gene: -; abundance: once
CDR3aa: CASSFGNTNDEQYF; CDR3nt: TGCGCCAGCAGCTTTGGGAATACTAACGACGAGCAGTACTTC; v_gene: TRBV5-1; j_gene: TRBJ2-7; d_gene: -; abundance: -
CDR3aa: CASQQVMNTEAFF; CDR3nt: TGCGCCAGCCAACAGGTTATGAACACTGAAGCTTTCTTT; v_gene: TRBV5-1; j_gene: TRBJ1-1; d_gene: -; abundance: -
CDR3aa: CASSVTGGINTGELFF; CDR3nt: TGTGCCAGCAGTGTGACTGGAGGGATCAACACCGGGGAGCTGTTTTTT; v_gene: TRBV6-4; j_gene: TRBJ2-2; d_gene: -; abundance: -
CDR3aa: CASRQGGTGELFF; CDR3nt: TGCGCCAGTAGACAGGGGGGCACCGGGGAGCTGTTTTTT; v_gene: TRBV10-1; j_gene: TRBJ2-2; d_gene: TRBD1; abundance: once
CDR3aa: CASSYGSVSRRPYEQYF; CDR3nt: TGTGCCAGCAGTTATGGGTCAGTAAGCCGCCGGCCTTACGAGCAGTACTTC; v_gene: TRBV6-2/TRBV6-3; j_gene: TRBJ2-7; d_gene: -; abundance: -
CDR3aa: CASSSLTGTNEKLFF; CDR3nt: TGTGCCAGCAGCTCCTTGACAGGAACTAATGAAAAACTGTTTTTT; v_gene: TRBV11-2; j_gene: TRBJ1-4; d_gene: -; abundance: -
CDR3aa: CASSDRQNYGYTF; CDR3nt: TGTGCCAGCAGCGATCGACAGAACTATGGCTACACCTTC; v_gene: TRBV9; j_gene: TRBJ1-2; d_gene: -; abundance: -
CDR3aa: CASSWTGAASYEQYF; CDR3nt: TGTGCCAGCAGCTGGACGGGGGCAGCCTCCTACGAGCAGTACTTC; v_gene: TRBV5-5; j_gene: TRBJ2-7; d_gene: -; abundance: once
CDR3aa: CASRTTVNSPLHF; CDR3nt: TGTGCCAGCAGGACGACAGTTAATTCACCCCTCCACTTT; v_gene: TRBV12-3/TRBV12-4; j_gene: TRBJ1-6; d_gene: -; abundance: once
CDR3aa: CASSPFPGKGDEQYF; CDR3nt: TGTGCCAGCTCACCCTTCCCCGGAAAGGGTGACGAGCAGTACTTC; v_gene: TRBV18; j_gene: TRBJ2-7; d_gene: -; abundance: -
CDR3aa: CVRSLSCCQGAFGYTF; CDR3nt: TGTGTCAGAAGCTTATCGTGTTGCCAGGGGGCTTTTGGCTACACCTTC; v_gene: TRBV7-5; j_gene: TRBJ1-2; d_gene: -; abundance: -
CDR3aa: CATSLGESSYEQYF; CDR3nt: TGTGCCACGAGCCTGGGGGAGAGCTCCTACGAGCAGTACTTC; v_gene: TRBV10-3; j_gene: TRBJ2-7; d_gene: -; abundance: -
CDR3aa: CASREVAVDTQYF; CDR3nt: TGTGCCAGCAGGGAAGTAGCGGTAGATACGCAGTATTTT; v_gene: TRBV11-2; j_gene: TRBJ2-3; d_gene: -; abundance: -
CDR3aa: CASSQGGTGGSGELFF; CDR3nt: TGTGCCAGCAGCCAAGGAGGGACAGGGGGCTCCGGGGAGCTGTTTTTT; v_gene: TRBV4-2; j_gene: TRBJ2-2; d_gene: TRBD1; abundance: -
CDR3aa: CASSVAGVGTDTQYF; CDR3nt: TGTGCCAGCAGCGTAGCTGGCGTCGGCACAGATACGCAGTATTTT; v_gene: TRBV9; j_gene: TRBJ2-3; d_gene: -; abundance: -
CDR3aa: CSASPGQGASGNTIYF; CDR3nt: TGCAGTGCTAGTCCGGGACAGGGAGCCTCTGGAAACACCATATATTTT; v_gene: TRBV20-1; j_gene: TRBJ1-3; d_gene: TRBD1; abundance: -
CDR3aa: CASSYSQQGLDGYTF; CDR3nt: TGTGCCAGCAGTTACTCGCAACAGGGGCTGGATGGCTACACCTTC; v_gene: TRBV6-5; j_gene: TRBJ1-2; d_gene: TRBD1; abundance: -
CDR3aa: CASSYSSGVTGELFF; CDR3nt: TGTGCCAGCAGTTACTCGTCAGGGGTCACCGGGGAGCTGTTTTTT; v_gene: TRBV6-5; j_gene: TRBJ2-2; d_gene: -; abundance: -
CDR3aa: CATFTGDGDTQYF; CDR3nt: TGTGCCACGTTCACAGGGGACGGAGATACGCAGTATTTT; v_gene: TRBV24-1; j_gene: TRBJ2-3; d_gene: TRBD1; abundance: -
CDR3aa: CASTLSYEQYF; CDR3nt: TGTGCCAGCACCCTGTCCTACGAGCAGTACTTC; v_gene: TRBV2; j_gene: TRBJ2-7; d_gene: -; abundance: -
CDR3aa: CASSPGIGREGTVGKLFF; CDR3nt: TGTGCCAGCAGCCCTGGGATCGGCAGGGAGGGGACCGTAGGAAAACTGTTTTTT; v_gene: TRBV5-8; j_gene: TRBJ1-4; d_gene: -; abundance: -
CDR3aa: CASSPRDIYSNQPQHF; CDR3nt: TGTGCCAGCAGCCCTCGGGACATTTATAGCAATCAGCCCCAGCATTTT; v_gene: TRBV7-6; j_gene: TRBJ1-5; d_gene: -; abundance: -
CDR3aa: CASSVYSYEQYF; CDR3nt: TGTGCCAGCAGCGTATATTCCTACGAGCAGTACTTC; v_gene: TRBV7-8; j_gene: TRBJ2-7; d_gene: -; abundance: -
CDR3aa: CATTQSGANVLTF; CDR3nt: TGTGCCACCACTCAATCTGGGGCCAACGTCCTGACTTTC; v_gene: TRBV2; j_gene: TRBJ2-6; d_gene: -; abundance: once
CDR3aa: CASSFLSFGGAQDEQYF; CDR3nt: TGTGCCAGCAGCTTTTTGAGTTTTGGGGGGGCCCAGGACGAGCAGTACTTC; v_gene: TRBV5-6; j_gene: TRBJ2-7; d_gene: -; abundance: once
CDR3aa: CASSQQGVNTEAFF; CDR3nt: TGTGCCAGCAGCCAACAGGGGGTGAACACTGAAGCTTTCTTT; v_gene: TRBV5-4; j_gene: TRBJ1-1; d_gene: TRBD1; abundance: -
CDR3aa: CASSPRDRVQLLHF; CDR3nt: TGTGCCAGTAGTCCCCGGGACAGGGTTCAACTCCTCCACTTT; v_gene: TRBV19; j_gene: TRBJ1-6; d_gene: TRBD1; abundance: -
CDR3aa: CASSLDRSPVNTQYF; CDR3nt: TGTGCCAGCAGCTTGGACAGGTCGCCCGTGAATACGCAGTATTTT; v_gene: TRBV5-4; j_gene: TRBJ2-3; d_gene: -; abundance: -
CDR3aa: CASGFGQSNEKLFF; CDR3nt: TGTGCTAGTGGTTTTGGGCAGAGTAATGAAAAACTGTTTTTT; v_gene: TRBV12-5; j_gene: TRBJ1-4; d_gene: -; abundance: -
CDR3aa: CARGQGNSPLHF; CDR3nt: TGTGCCAGGGGACAGGGGAATTCACCCCTCCACTTT; v_gene: TRBV5-6; j_gene: TRBJ1-6; d_gene: TRBD1; abundance: -
CDR3aa: CASSQVAEKLFF; CDR3nt: TGTGCCAGCAGCCAAGTGGCGGAAAAACTGTTTTTT; v_gene: TRBV3-1/TRBV3-2; j_gene: TRBJ1-4; d_gene: -; abundance: -
CDR3aa: CASSDMVSYEQYF; CDR3nt: TGTGCCAGCAGTGACATGGTCTCCTACGAGCAGTACTTC; v_gene: TRBV6-4; j_gene: TRBJ2-7; d_gene: -; abundance: -
CDR3aa: CASSSRDGYETQYF; CDR3nt: TGCGCCAGCAGCTCGCGGGACGGGTACGAGACCCAGTACTTC; v_gene: TRBV5-1; j_gene: TRBJ2-5; d_gene: -; abundance: -
CDR3aa: CASSLGSEQFF; CDR3nt: TGTGCCAGCAGTTTGGGGAGTGAGCAGTTCTTC; v_gene: TRBV6-2/TRBV6-3; j_gene: TRBJ2-1; d_gene: -; abundance: -
CDR3aa: CASSQVSGGGMNTEAFF; CDR3nt: TGCGCCAGCAGCCAGGTCTCAGGGGGAGGTATGAACACTGAAGCTTTCTTT; v_gene: TRBV4-1; j_gene: TRBJ1-1; d_gene: TRBD1; abundance: -
CDR3aa: CASSEGGGRPQHF; CDR3nt: TGTGCCAGCAGTGAAGGAGGGGGGCGGCCCCAGCATTTT; v_gene: TRBV2; j_gene: TRBJ1-5; d_gene: -; abundance: once
CDR3aa: CASRAGEGEQYF; CDR3nt: TGTGCCAGCCGAGCGGGAGAGGGCGAGCAGTACTTC; v_gene: TRBV2; j_gene: TRBJ2-7; d_gene: TRBD2; abundance: once
CDR3aa: CASSPTPDPGYGYTF; CDR3nt: TGTGCCAGCAGCCCAACCCCTGATCCGGGGTATGGCTACACCTTC; v_gene: TRBV7-9; j_gene: TRBJ1-2; d_gene: -; abundance: -
CDR3aa: CASSLTGRESPLHF; CDR3nt: TGTGCCAGCAGCTTGACAGGGAGAGAATCACCCCTCCACTTT; v_gene: TRBV11-2; j_gene: TRBJ1-6; d_gene: TRBD1; abundance: -
CDR3aa: CASSLRRNSNYGYTF; CDR3nt: TGTGCCAGCAGCTTAAGGCGGAATTCAAACTATGGCTACACCTTC; v_gene: TRBV7-2; j_gene: TRBJ1-2; d_gene: -; abundance: -
CDR3aa: CASSPRTGGPPSATNEKLFF; CDR3nt: TGTGCCAGCTCACCTAGGACAGGGGGTCCTCCGAGCGCAACTAATGAAAAACTGTTTTTT; v_gene: TRBV18; j_gene: TRBJ1-4; d_gene: TRBD1; abundance: -
CDR3aa: CASIPGPSYEQYF; CDR3nt: TGTGCCAGCATTCCGGGCCCATCCTACGAGCAGTACTTC; v_gene: TRBV6-5; j_gene: TRBJ2-7; d_gene: -; abundance: few
CDR3aa: CASRPWGSGGADTQYF; CDR3nt: TGTGCCAGCAGACCCTGGGGTAGCGGGGGGGCAGATACGCAGTATTTT; v_gene: TRBV7-9; j_gene: TRBJ2-3; d_gene: TRBD2; abundance: -
CDR3aa: CASRRGINEKLFF; CDR3nt: TGTGCCAGCAGGCGGGGGATAAATGAAAAACTGTTTTTT; v_gene: TRBV12-3/TRBV12-4; j_gene: TRBJ1-4; d_gene: -; abundance: -
CDR3aa: CASRLGTVGELFF; CDR3nt: TGTGCCAGCCGCTTGGGGACGGTCGGGGAGCTGTTTTTT; v_gene: TRBV7-9; j_gene: TRBJ2-2; d_gene: -; abundance: -
CDR3aa: CASSPPRTGAGEKLFF; CDR3nt: TGTGCCAGCTCACCCCCAAGGACAGGGGCAGGTGAAAAACTGTTTTTT; v_gene: TRBV18; j_gene: TRBJ1-4; d_gene: TRBD1; abundance: -
CDR3aa: CAWSWGGNGYTF; CDR3nt: TGTGCCTGGAGCTGGGGGGGGAATGGCTACACCTTC; v_gene: TRBV30; j_gene: TRBJ1-2; d_gene: -; abundance: -
CDR3aa: CASRPDGQGPSYEQYF; CDR3nt: TGTGCCAGTAGGCCCGATGGGCAGGGCCCTTCCTACGAGCAGTACTTC; v_gene: TRBV19; j_gene: TRBJ2-7; d_gene: -; abundance: -
CDR3aa: CASSPGSATQETQYF; CDR3nt: TGTGCCAGCAGCCCCGGGTCGGCCACCCAAGAGACCCAGTACTTC; v_gene: TRBV7-3; j_gene: TRBJ2-5; d_gene: -; abundance: -
CDR3aa: CASSLATGNYGYTF; CDR3nt: TGTGCCAGCAGCTTAGCGACAGGGAACTATGGCTACACCTTC; v_gene: TRBV7-9; j_gene: TRBJ1-2; d_gene: TRBD1; abundance: once